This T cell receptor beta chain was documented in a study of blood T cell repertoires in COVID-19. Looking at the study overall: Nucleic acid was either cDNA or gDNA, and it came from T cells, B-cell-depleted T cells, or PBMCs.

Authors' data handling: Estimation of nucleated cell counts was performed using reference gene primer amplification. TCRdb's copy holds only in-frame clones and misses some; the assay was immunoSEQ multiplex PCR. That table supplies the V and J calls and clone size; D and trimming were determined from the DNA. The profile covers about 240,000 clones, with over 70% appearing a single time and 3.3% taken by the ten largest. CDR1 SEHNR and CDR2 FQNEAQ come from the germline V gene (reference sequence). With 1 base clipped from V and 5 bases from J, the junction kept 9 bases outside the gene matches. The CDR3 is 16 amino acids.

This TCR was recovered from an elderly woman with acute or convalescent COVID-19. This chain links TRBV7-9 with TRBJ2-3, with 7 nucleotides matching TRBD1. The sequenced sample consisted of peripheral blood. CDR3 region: CASSLGRDSLRDTQYF. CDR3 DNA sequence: TGTGCCAGCAGCTTAGGTAGGGACAGCCTCAGAGATACGCAGTATTTT.